This passage covers 25 T cell receptor beta chains from one sample sequenced in a study of T cell clones after liver transplantation. Clones were sequenced by immunoSEQ multiplex PCR, and TCRdb holds only the in-frame ones, with some missing. The repertoire consists of 20,000 to 25,000 clones, with about four fifths occurring once and the leading ten covering roughly 35%. Specimen: CD8+ T cells from blood, collected roughly 55 months after liver transplant. The receptors stem from a human patient who received a liver transplant. Some T cells may be graft donor cells.

The V and J genes are TRBV6-5 and TRBJ1-5; no clear D gene. The CDR3 has 13 amino acids. The V gene lost 0 bases and the J gene lost 6 bases, with 6 bases spanning the gap. Per the germline V gene, CDR1 is MNHEY and CDR2 is SVGAGI. This CDR3 is CASSYSKSQPQHF. The CDR3 DNA reads as TGTGCCAGCAGTTACTCGAAAAGTCAGCCCCAGCATTTT.

V and J are TRBV18 and TRBJ2-2; the match to TRBD1 covers 7 bases. J lost 1 base, V lost 4 bases, and 0 bases had no gene match. The CDR3 has 14 residues. Germline V gives CDR1 KGHSH, CDR2 LQKENI. This CDR3 reads CASSRTGNTGELFF. The CDR3 bases are TGTGCCAGCTCACGGACAGGGAACACCGGGGAGCTGTTTTTT.

This clone rates as large. The rearrangement uses TRBV6-5 and TRBJ2-2, with 14 positions matching TRBD2. This CDR3 contains 14 residues. V shed 10 bases and J 6 bases; nucleotides not matched to a gene: 4. CDR1 MNHEY and CDR2 SVGAGI come from the germline V gene. The CDR3 nucleotides are TGTGCCACAAGACTAGCGGGGGGGCCCGGGGAGCTGTTTTTT. Residues: CATRLAGGPGELFF.

This chain uses TRBV28 with TRBJ2-3; the D gene is possibly TRBD1 (5 bases). Per the germline V gene, CDR1 is MDHEN and CDR2 is SYDVKM. V lost 3 bases to trimming and J lost 2 bases, with 12 bases between them. CDR3 length: 15 residues. CDR3 DNA: TGTGCCAGCAGTTTTACAGGATGGGTCACAGATACGCAGTATTTT. Its protein is CASSFTGWVTDTQYF. The full variable domain, with the rest looked up from reference TRBV28 and TRBJ2-3, is DVKVTQSSRYLVKRTGEKVFLECVQDMDHENMFWYRQDPGLGLRLIYFSYDVKMKEKGDIPEGYSVSREKKERFSLILESASTNQTSMYLCASSFTGWVTDTQYFGPGTRLTVL.

This sequence joins TRBV7-6 and TRBJ2-1, with D uncertain. CDR3 length: 16 residues. The germline V and J ends were trimmed by 0 bases and 0 bases, with 9 bases remaining between them. Germline CDR1 SGHVS, CDR2 FNYEAQ. CDR3 nucleotides: TGTGCCAGCAGCTTAGCTCCCCTGGGCTCCTACAATGAGCAGTTCTTC. Protein: CASSLAPLGSYNEQFF.

The chain employs TRBV5-1 and TRBJ2-2; no clear D. V gave up 0 bases and J gave up 2 bases, with 5 bases separating them. The CDR3 length is 14 residues. Germline CDR1 reads SGHRS; CDR2 reads YFSETQ. The CDR3 DNA reads TGCGCCAGCAGCTTGGTTGAAAACACCGGGGAGCTGTTTTTT. Its translation is CASSLVENTGELFF.

V usage is TRBV11-2 and J usage is TRBJ2-7; the match to TRBD2 covers 9 bases. This CDR3 has 16 residues. The germline CDR1 and CDR2 sequences are SGHAT and FQNNGV. V was clipped by 1 base and J by 3 bases; unmatched bases: 7. The CDR3 is CASSLVDSGGFYEQYF. CDR3 sequence (DNA): TGTGCCAGCAGCTTAGTTGACAGCGGGGGGTTCTACGAGCAGTACTTC.

V usage is TRBV6-1 and J usage is TRBJ2-3, with 12 bases identical to TRBD2. After removal of 6 bases from V and 2 bases from J, the junction contained 6 bases not matched to a gene. The germline V gene has CDR1 MNHNS and CDR2 SASEGT. The CDR3 runs 16 residues. The DNA of the CDR3 is TGTGCCAGCAGAGAACTAGCGGGGGGAATCACAGATACGCAGTATTTT. Translated: CASRELAGGITDTQYF.

The chain is built from TRBV11-2 and TRBJ2-7; 9 nucleotides align to TRBD2. Trimming took 2 bases from V and 0 from J; bases not matched to a gene: 14. This CDR3 region has 19 residues. Germline CDR1 is SGHAT and CDR2 is FQNNGV. DNA of the CDR3: TGTGCCAGCAGCTTAACGGGAATTGGAGCGGGGGGTCCCTCCTACGAGCAGTACTTC. Translation: CASSLTGIGAGGPSYEQYF.

This chain joins TRBV6-5 and TRBJ1-5; D remains ambiguous. Germline CDR1 reads MNHEY; CDR2 reads SVGAGI. This CDR3 region has 15 residues. V was trimmed by 4 bases and J by 3 bases, leaving 13 bases between them. This CDR3 reads CASSSKHENNQPQHF. The CDR3 DNA is TGTGCCAGCAGTTCGAAACATGAAAACAATCAGCCCCAGCATTTT.

The gene calls are TRBV10-3 and TRBJ2-1; no clear D. Trimming cost V 2 bases and J 5 bases, with 7 bases left between them. This CDR3 is built from 13 residues. Germline CDR1 is ENHRY and CDR2 is SYGVKD. The CDR3 DNA reads TGTGCCATCAGTGAGGCACAGCACAATGAGCAGTTCTTC. Amino acid sequence: CAISEAQHNEQFF.

CDR3 region: CASSPGPLAKNIQYF. In DNA form, the CDR3 reads TGTGCCAGCAGTCCCGGCCCACTAGCCAAAAACATTCAGTACTTC. The chain has TRBV28 and TRBJ2-4; D gene uncertain. V dropped 5 bases and J dropped 0 bases, with 11 bases sitting between them. Germline loops: CDR1 MDHEN, CDR2 SYDVKM. The CDR3 has 15 amino acids.

This clone showed up just once. The V and J genes are TRBV7-9 and TRBJ2-2, with D perhaps matching TRBD1 or TRBD2 (5 bases each). The V and J ends lost 4 bases and 5 bases respectively, with 17 bases between them. Germline V gene data show CDR1 as SEHNR and CDR2 as FQNEAQ (reference sequence). The CDR3 length is 16 residues. CDR3 sequence: CASSSTRGLTTGELFF. In nucleotides, the CDR3 is TGTGCCAGCAGCTCCACCCGGGGCCTAACAACCGGGGAGCTGTTTTTT.

This chain links TRBV7-8 with TRBJ2-5; D is possibly TRBD2 (6 bases). This CDR3 has 14 amino acids. V was shortened by 2 bases and J by 5 bases, with 12 bases between the two germline ends. CDR1 and CDR2 (germline): SGHVS, FQNEAQ. This CDR3 reads CASSLMPEGETQYF. CDR3 nucleotides: TGTGCCAGCAGCTTAATGCCGGAGGGGGAGACCCAGTACTTC.

The chain joins TRBV4-1 to TRBJ2-1; perhaps TRBD2 as D (6 bases). The CDR3 covers 18 residues. Germline CDR1 is MGHRA and CDR2 is YSYEKL. The ends were cut back, 0 bases at V and 0 bases at J, with 15 bases in the middle. In nucleotides, the CDR3 is TGCGCCAGCAGCCAAGATGCCCGTTTAGCGGCCTCCTACAATGAGCAGTTCTTC. Its translation is CASSQDARLAASYNEQFF.

The genes are TRBV7-2 and TRBJ2-5, with 7 bases that match TRBD2. The CDR3 runs 15 residues. Losses at the gene ends were 2 bases for V and 3 bases for J; bases not matched to a gene: 6. Per the germline V gene, CDR1 is SGHTA and CDR2 is FQGNSA. The CDR3 coding sequence is TGTGCCAGCAGCTTATGGAGCGGGGCGGAAGAGACCCAGTACTTC. Encoded protein: CASSLWSGAEETQYF. The full variable domain, its missing parts supplied by reference TRBV7-2 and TRBJ2-5, is GAGVSQSPSNKVTEKGKDVELRCDPISGHTALYWYRQSLGQGLEFLIYFQGNSAPDKSGLPSDRFSAERTGGSVSTLTIQRTQQEDSAVYLCASSLWSGAEETQYFGPGTRLLVL.

The chain recombines TRBV7-9 with TRBJ1-3; 7 positions agree with TRBD1. Trimming cost V 6 bases and J 2 bases; bases outside gene matches: 10. The germline V gene has CDR1 SEHNR and CDR2 FQNEAQ (reference sequence). The length of the CDR3 is 16 residues. The CDR3 protein is CASRGQDGTTGNTIYF. DNA of the CDR3: TGTGCCAGCAGAGGACAGGATGGGACAACTGGAAACACCATATATTTT.

V usage is TRBV11-2 and J usage is TRBJ2-2, with D tentatively TRBD2 (6 bases). CDR3 size: 17 residues. Trimming took 2 bases from V and 4 from J, leaving 17 bases between them. Germline V gives CDR1 SGHAT, CDR2 FQNNGV. The CDR3 DNA sequence: TGTGCCAGCAGCTTAACCCATGAGCGGGCGCGCACCGGGGAGCTGTTTTTT. Protein product: CASSLTHERARTGELFF.

V gene TRBV27 combines with J gene TRBJ2-7; no definite D call. V lost 7 bases, J lost 7 bases, and 20 bases lay in between. Germline lookup yields CDR1 MNHEY and CDR2 SMNVEV (reference sequence). CDR3 size: 14 residues. The CDR3 sequence: CASTSGQEPGEQYF. The CDR3 nucleotides read TGTGCCAGCACGTCCGGGCAGGAGCCGGGTGAGCAGTACTTC.

The genes are TRBV5-7 and TRBJ1-5; D may be TRBD1 (6 bases). TRBV5-7 is assigned to the ORF class and has an uncertain function. The CDR3 runs to 16 residues. V was trimmed by 0 bases and J by 7 bases, leaving 17 bases between them. CDR3 in amino acids: CASSLDRARCNQPQHF. Written as DNA, the CDR3 is TGTGCCAGCAGCTTGGACAGGGCTAGGTGTAACCAGCCCCAGCATTTT.

The J gene is TRBJ2-3, the V gene TRBV18; 9 nucleotides match TRBD1. The CDR3 length is 15 residues. Germline trimming cut 5 bases from V and 0 bases from J; bases unmatched to any gene: 3. The germline V gene encodes CDR1 KGHSH and CDR2 LQKENI. CDR3 bases: TGTGCCAGCTCAGACGGGACAGGGAGCACAGATACGCAGTATTTT. Translating gives CASSDGTGSTDTQYF.

The chain is built from TRBV29-1 and TRBJ2-3; D might be TRBD2 (5 bases). Germline values: CDR1 SQVTM, CDR2 ANQGSEA. The CDR3 length is 16 residues. Trimming removed 7 bases at V and 2 bases at J, with 22 bases between. CDR3: CSAAEFDRGATDTQYF. For the CDR3, the DNA is TGCAGCGCAGCGGAATTTGATCGGGGAGCCACAGATACGCAGTATTTT.

The J gene is TRBJ2-2, the V gene TRBV9, with D perhaps matching TRBD1 or TRBD2 (6 bases each). CDR3 length: 14 residues. The germline V gene encodes CDR1 SGDLS and CDR2 YYNGEE. With 4 bases removed from V and 6 bases from J, the gap between germline ends came to 13 bases. Here the CDR3 reads CASSTSGAAGELFF. CDR3 coding DNA: TGTGCCAGCAGCACCTCGGGGGCCGCCGGGGAGCTGTTTTTT.

J is TRBJ1-1 and V is TRBV4-2; D is uncertain. V was shortened by 5 bases and J by 0 bases, with 7 bases between the two germline ends. Germline CDR1 is LGHNA and CDR2 is YNFKEQ. This CDR3 spans 13 amino acids. The CDR3 here is CASSSTMNTEAFF. The CDR3, as DNA: TGTGCCAGCAGCTCCACCATGAACACTGAAGCTTTCTTT.

Here the CDR3 DNA reads TGTGCCAGCAGCCAAGAGGTAGGGGACACCGGGGAGCTGTTTTTT. This sequence encodes CASSQEVGDTGELFF. V is TRBV4-2 and J is TRBJ2-2; tentative D call: TRBD1 (5 bases). This CDR3 is built from 15 residues. Germline CDR1 reads LGHNA; CDR2 reads YNFKEQ. Trimming took 0 bases from V and 3 from J, leaving 8 bases between them.